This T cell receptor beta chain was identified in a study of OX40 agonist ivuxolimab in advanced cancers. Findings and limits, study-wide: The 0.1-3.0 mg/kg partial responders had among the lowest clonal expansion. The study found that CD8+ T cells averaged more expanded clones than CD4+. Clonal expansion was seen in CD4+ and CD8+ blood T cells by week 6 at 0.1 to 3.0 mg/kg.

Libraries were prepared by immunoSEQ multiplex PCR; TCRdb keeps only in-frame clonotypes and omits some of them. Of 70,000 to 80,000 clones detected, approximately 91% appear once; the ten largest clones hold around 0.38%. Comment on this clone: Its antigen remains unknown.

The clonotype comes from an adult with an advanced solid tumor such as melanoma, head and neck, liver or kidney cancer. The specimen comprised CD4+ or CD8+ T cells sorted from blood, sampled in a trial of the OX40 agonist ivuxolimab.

For the CDR3, the DNA is TGTGCCAGTAGTACCACATGGACAGGGAGAAGCTCCTACGAGCAGTACTTC. It is translated as CASSTTWTGRSSYEQYF. The chain recombines TRBV19 with TRBJ2-7; TRBD1 agrees at 8 bases. The trim removed 4 bases at V and 0 bases at J, leaving 11 bases unmatched. CDR1 is LNHDA and CDR2 is SQIVND in the germline V gene (reference sequence). CDR3 length: 17 amino acids.